This TCR beta chain derives from a study of CD8 T cells in Susac syndrome (dated by TCRdb to about 2019). Looking at the study overall: Repertoire sequencing was used to test whether CD8+ T cell activation and differentiation in Susac syndrome was antigen driven. The study compared CD8+ T cell repertoire clonality among over ten healthy donors, 14 Susac syndrome patients and roughly 16 multiple sclerosis patients.

V lost 6 bases and J lost 1 base, and the count of bases not matched to a germline gene is 12. Its CDR3 holds 16 amino acids, cysteine through phenylalanine. Only the CDR3 DNA is retained, 48 bases long and in frame from the first base. Per the germline V gene (reference sequence), MNHEY is the CDR1 and SMNVEV is the CDR2. Peripheral blood CD8+ and CD4+ T cells from healthy donors, Susac syndrome patients and multiple sclerosis patients were profiled using high-throughput TCR beta sequencing. The multiple sclerosis controls were treatment-naive patients whose relapsing-remitting disease, either stable or active, fulfilled the revised McDonald criteria. Bulk CD8+ and CD4+ T cells were purified magnetically by negative isolation, whereas CD8+ TEMRA cells were enriched by FACS. Blood was collected in EDTA tubes and processed within 24 hours, with PBMCs isolated through density gradient centrifugation. PBMCs intended for TCR sequencing were cryopreserved in liquid nitrogen and thawed later in a water bath at 37 degrees C. Purity of sorted or isolated CD4+, CD8+ and CD8+ TEMRA cells was at least 90%.

Note on this clonotype: Its cognate antigen has yet to be identified. The record has no base qualities; no much larger clone is one base away.

Points the paper makes about the study in general: The study acknowledged that relatively few individuals were included in the TCR sequencing and HLA analysis.

RNA was extracted with the RNeasy kit and roughly 0.45 to 1 ug was reverse transcribed using random hexamers. The immunoSEQ multiplex PCR assay, covering 54 Vbeta and 13 Jbeta segments, was used to amplify TCR beta CDR3 regions. To correct PCR amplification bias, a synthetic template baseline was used for both primer optimization and computational correction. In the authors' own workflow: Only productive sequences were kept, with reads annotated to V, D and J genes according to IMGT and analyzed in immunoSEQ Analyzer. Clonality was computed as one minus Shannon entropy normalized by log2 of the number of productive unique sequences. For each patient and control, public and private clones were evaluated among the 100 most prevalent clones. A clone was defined as Susac-specific if it was absent from the healthy and MS cohorts, from some 1,100 published viral clones and from other ImmuneACCESS disease sequences. TCRdb cleaned the public reads at Q25 with fastp, built clones with MiXCR and kept in-frame beta chains. Each entry merges the rows of one CDR3 protein and shows their most common DNA and genes. The V and J calls were determined by TCRdb, not by the authors. The sample table records more than 65,000 distinct CDR3 sequences; approximately 94% of these occur just once. The top ten constitute around 0.61% of the sample.

The sequence links TRBV27 to TRBJ2-7; 7 bases in between match TRBD1. The sequencing sample was made of CD8+ T cells from PBMCs. The origin of this receptor is a human donor with multiple sclerosis. The sequence in DNA is TGTGCCAGCAGCCTCCACCGGGACAGAGTATCCTACGAGCAGTACTTC. The resulting protein is CASSLHRDRVSYEQYF.